This is a list of T cell receptor beta chains from one sample in a study of breast tumors, draining lymph nodes, adjacent tissues. TCRdb called the multiplex PCR reads again in MiXCR, with one record for every CDR3 protein. This table holds about 230,000 distinct CDR3 sequences, about 30% found once. Sequenced sample: axillary lymph node tissue. The receptors were sampled from a female donor with breast cancer. Some clones in this sample may be carry-over from other donors' samples. CDR3s include the opening cysteine and the closing phenylalanine or tryptophan. A D gene is named only where the DNA matches it firmly. Size values are once, few and many counts, or a class for expanded clones, and some rows have none.

j_gene: TRBJ2-1
d_gene: NA
abundance: few
v_gene: TRBV6-2/TRBV6-3
CDR3aa: CASSYDGFSYNEQFF
CDR3nt: TGTGCCAGCAGTTACGACGGATTCTCCTACAATGAGCAGTTCTTC

j_gene: TRBJ2-1
d_gene: TRBD2
abundance: many
v_gene: TRBV9
CDR3aa: CASSATPGLAGSEQFF
CDR3nt: TGTGCCAGCAGCGCGACGCCGGGACTAGCGGGATCTGAGCAGTTCTTC

j_gene: TRBJ1-2
d_gene: TRBD1
abundance: many
v_gene: TRBV12-3/TRBV12-4
CDR3aa: CASSQQGRDYGYTF
CDR3nt: TGTGCCAGCAGCCAACAGGGGAGGGACTATGGCTACACCTTC

j_gene: TRBJ2-5
d_gene: NA
abundance: many
v_gene: TRBV20-1
CDR3aa: CSAPLPGSETQYF
CDR3nt: TGCAGTGCCCCACTGCCGGGCAGTGAGACCCAGTACTTC

j_gene: TRBJ2-3
d_gene: NA
abundance: many
v_gene: TRBV20-1
CDR3aa: CRAGQTGRTDTQYF
CDR3nt: TGCAGGGCAGGGCAAACGGGACGCACAGATACGCAGTATTTT

j_gene: TRBJ1-1
d_gene: NA
abundance: few
v_gene: TRBV19
CDR3aa: CASREWSQEAFF
CDR3nt: TGTGCCAGTAGAGAATGGAGCCAAGAAGCTTTCTTT

j_gene: TRBJ1-2
d_gene: NA
abundance: many
v_gene: TRBV15
CDR3aa: CATSSLAGRNYGYTF
CDR3nt: TGTGCCACCAGCAGTCTCGCCGGCAGAAACTATGGCTACACCTTC

j_gene: TRBJ2-1
d_gene: NA
abundance: NA
v_gene: TRBV6-5
CDR3aa: CASGPGGGSHNEQFF
CDR3nt: TGTGCCAGCGGCCCGGGGGGCGGCTCCCACAATGAGCAGTTCTTC

j_gene: TRBJ1-5
d_gene: NA
abundance: NA
v_gene: TRBV19
CDR3aa: CASSIRRSNQPQHF
CDR3nt: TGTGCCAGTAGTATTCGACGGTCCAATCAGCCCCAGCATTTT

j_gene: TRBJ2-3
d_gene: NA
abundance: NA
v_gene: TRBV15
CDR3aa: CATSREGARNEQYF
CDR3nt: TGTGCCACCAGCAGAGAGGGAGCGCGCAATGAGCAGTATTTT

j_gene: TRBJ1-5
d_gene: NA
abundance: many
v_gene: TRBV5-1
CDR3aa: CASSLEGNGGQPQHF
CDR3nt: TGCGCCAGCAGCCTGGAGGGGAACGGGGGACAGCCCCAGCATTTT

j_gene: TRBJ1-2
d_gene: NA
abundance: many
v_gene: TRBV19
CDR3aa: CASSPGGGASSLVRGYTF
CDR3nt: TGTGCCAGTAGTCCCGGGGGAGGGGCCTCGTCGTTAGTGCGCGGCTACACCTTC

j_gene: TRBJ1-2
d_gene: NA
abundance: many
v_gene: TRBV15
CDR3aa: CATSTRDNYGYTF
CDR3nt: TGTGCCACCAGCACGAGGGACAACTATGGCTACACCTTC

j_gene: TRBJ2-7
d_gene: TRBD1
abundance: many
v_gene: TRBV11-2
CDR3aa: CASSPDRAYEQYF
CDR3nt: TGTGCCAGCAGCCCCGACAGGGCCTACGAGCAGTACTTC

j_gene: TRBJ2-3
d_gene: NA
abundance: many
v_gene: TRBV9
CDR3aa: CASSVRGDPGADTQYF
CDR3nt: TGTGCCAGCAGCGTTAGAGGGGACCCCGGGGCAGATACGCAGTATTTT

j_gene: TRBJ1-2
d_gene: TRBD1
abundance: many
v_gene: TRBV4-1
CDR3aa: CASSQADRARGYTF
CDR3nt: TGCGCCAGCAGCCAAGCGGACAGGGCTAGGGGCTACACCTTC